This T cell receptor beta chain was sequenced for a study of blood T cell repertoires in COVID-19 (dated by TCRdb to 2020 to 2021). With regard to the full study: Collaborator samples came from the United States, Italy and Spain and covered acute and convalescent phases of COVID-19. HLA class I and class II types, where available, came from metadata supplied by the sample provider rather than from assay-based typing. Deeply sampled blood TCRbeta repertoires from subjects exposed to, actively infected with, or recovered from COVID-19 were included in the dataset. A de-identified subject ID, COVID-19 status, age in years and sex were almost always included in the sample metadata. A freely available public database, intended as a resource for researchers studying the immune response to SARS-CoV-2, is where the repertoires were released. The material from the prospective study consisted of cDNA or gDNA derived from T cells, B-cell-depleted T cells, or PBMCs. The samples were drawn from two sources: the first 160 participants of the ongoing ImmuneRACE study, and 1,200 or so subjects contributed by 6 global collaborators. What the work shows at the level of the full study, not this receptor alone: The quantity of clinical and demographic metadata differed by source and by participant and was supplied without curation.

As encoded in the germline V gene (reference sequence), CDR1 is LNHDA while CDR2 is SQIVND. From V the trimming removes 6 bases and from J it removes 2 bases, while the gene matches leave 11 bases of the junction unaccounted for. Counted from cysteine to phenylalanine, this CDR3 has 16 amino acids. Only the CDR3 part of the read is kept: 48 bases, read in frame from the first base. Whole blood was collected in K2EDTA tubes by collaborating institutions according to the institutions' own protocols. For TCRbeta analysis, collaborator samples were shipped as frozen whole blood, as isolated PBMCs, or as DNA extracted from either sample type. Turning to this clone: Its specific antigen is unknown. Within one base of it there is no much larger clone, and no base qualities were kept.

TCRbeta CDR3 regions were amplified from genomic DNA by means of the immunoSEQ Assay, a bias-controlled multiplex PCR. The original methods were these. The number of nucleated cells in each sample was estimated by amplification of reference gene primers within the assay. To quantify the absolute abundance of each unique TCRbeta CDR3 rearrangement, sequence reads were collapsed and filtered. For each sample, productive Simpson clonality was calculated as the square root of Simpson's diversity index across productive rearrangements. The source is immuneACCESS, and TCRdb retained only in-frame sequences with V and J called. Part of the clones is not carried over; for the studies checked, unresolved V genes explain less than half of this, and the remainder is unexplained. V and J calls and clone size are as listed in that table; D and trimming were resolved from the DNA. The sample includes 120,000 or so clones, with around nine tenths observed a single time. The ten top clones hold about 2.1% of the sample.

Specimen: peripheral blood. The TCR originated in a woman aged 45-65 years with acute or convalescent COVID-19. This chain joins TRBV19 to TRBJ2-5; TRBD1 fits 8 bases in the junction. The DNA reads TGTGCCAGTAGAATTAGAACGGACAGGGCGCAAGAGACCCAGTACTTC. It codes for CASRIRTDRAQETQYF.